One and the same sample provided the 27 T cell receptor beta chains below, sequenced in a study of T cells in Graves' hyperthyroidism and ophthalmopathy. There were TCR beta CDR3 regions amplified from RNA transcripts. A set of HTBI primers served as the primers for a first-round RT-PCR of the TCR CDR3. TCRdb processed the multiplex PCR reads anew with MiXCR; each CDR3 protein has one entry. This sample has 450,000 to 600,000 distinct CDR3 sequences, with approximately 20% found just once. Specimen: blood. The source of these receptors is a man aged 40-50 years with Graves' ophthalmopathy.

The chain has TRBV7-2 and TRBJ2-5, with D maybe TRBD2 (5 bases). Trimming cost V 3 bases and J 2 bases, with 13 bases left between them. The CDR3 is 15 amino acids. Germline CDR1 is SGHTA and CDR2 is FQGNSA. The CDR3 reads CASSFAGRPQETQYF. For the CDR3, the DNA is TGTGCCAGCAGCTTTGCGGGCAGACCACAAGAGACCCAGTACTTC.

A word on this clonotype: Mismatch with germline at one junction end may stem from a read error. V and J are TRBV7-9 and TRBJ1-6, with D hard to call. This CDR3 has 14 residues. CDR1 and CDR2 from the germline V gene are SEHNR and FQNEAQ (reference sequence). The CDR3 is CASRYGAGDSPPHF. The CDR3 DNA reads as TGTGCCAGCAGATACGGAGCCGGCGATTCACCCCCCCACTTT.

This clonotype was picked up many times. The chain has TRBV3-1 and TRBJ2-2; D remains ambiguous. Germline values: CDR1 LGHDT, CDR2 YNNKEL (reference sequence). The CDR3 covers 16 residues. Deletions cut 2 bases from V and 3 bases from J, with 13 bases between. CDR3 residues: CASSQWKGLDTGELFF. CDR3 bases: TGTGCCAGCAGCCAATGGAAGGGCCTCGACACCGGGGAGCTGTTTTTT.

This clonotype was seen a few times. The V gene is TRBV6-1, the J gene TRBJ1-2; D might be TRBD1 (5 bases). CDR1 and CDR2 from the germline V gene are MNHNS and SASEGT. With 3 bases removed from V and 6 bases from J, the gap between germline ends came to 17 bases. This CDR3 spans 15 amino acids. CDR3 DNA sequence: TGTGCCAGCAGTGAGATATTCCTGGGGGTAGATGGCTACACCTTC. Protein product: CASSEIFLGVDGYTF.

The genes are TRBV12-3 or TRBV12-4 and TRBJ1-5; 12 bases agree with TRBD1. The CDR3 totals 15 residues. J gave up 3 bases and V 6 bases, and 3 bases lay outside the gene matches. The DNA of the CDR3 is TGTGCCAGCAGGTTGGGACAGGGGGCCAATCAGCCCCAGCATTTT. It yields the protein CASRLGQGANQPQHF.

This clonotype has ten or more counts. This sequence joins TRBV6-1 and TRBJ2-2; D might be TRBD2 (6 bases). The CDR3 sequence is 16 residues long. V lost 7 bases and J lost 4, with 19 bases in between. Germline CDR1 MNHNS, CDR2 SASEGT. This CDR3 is CASTPKEGKTTGELFF. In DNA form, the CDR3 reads TGTGCCAGCACTCCAAAGGAGGGGAAGACCACCGGGGAGCTGTTTTTT.

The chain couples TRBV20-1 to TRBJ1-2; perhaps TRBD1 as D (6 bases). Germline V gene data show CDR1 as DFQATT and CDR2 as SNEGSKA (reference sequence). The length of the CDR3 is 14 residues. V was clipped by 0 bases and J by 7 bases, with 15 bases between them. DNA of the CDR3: TGCAGTGCTAGAGATAGGGACGGGGGCTTTGGCTACACCTTC. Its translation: CSARDRDGGFGYTF.

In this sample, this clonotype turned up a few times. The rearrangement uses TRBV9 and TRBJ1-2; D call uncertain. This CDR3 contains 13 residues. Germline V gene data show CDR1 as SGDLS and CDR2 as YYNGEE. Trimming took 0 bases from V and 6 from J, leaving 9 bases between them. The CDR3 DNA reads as TGTGCCAGCAGCGTAGGTGCCCTGGATGGCTACACCTTC. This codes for CASSVGALDGYTF.

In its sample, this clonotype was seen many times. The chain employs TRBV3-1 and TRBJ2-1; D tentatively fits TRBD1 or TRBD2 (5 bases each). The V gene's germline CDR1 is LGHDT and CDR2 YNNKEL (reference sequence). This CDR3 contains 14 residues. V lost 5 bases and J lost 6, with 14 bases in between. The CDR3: CASSSPGTPNEQFF. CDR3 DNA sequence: TGTGCCAGCAGCTCTCCGGGGACCCCCAATGAGCAGTTCTTC.

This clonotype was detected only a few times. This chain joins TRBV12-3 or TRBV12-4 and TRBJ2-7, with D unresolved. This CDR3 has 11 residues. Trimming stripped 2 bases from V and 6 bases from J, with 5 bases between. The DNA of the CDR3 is TGTGCCAGCAGTTTATATCGCGAGCAGTACTTC. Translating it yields CASSLYREQYF.

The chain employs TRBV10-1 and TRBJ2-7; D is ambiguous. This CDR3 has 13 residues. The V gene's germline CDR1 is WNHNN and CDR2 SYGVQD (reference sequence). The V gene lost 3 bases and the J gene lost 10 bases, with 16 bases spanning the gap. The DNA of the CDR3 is TGCGCCAGCAGTGACCGGCTACTTACGAGTCAGTACTTC. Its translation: CASSDRLLTSQYF.

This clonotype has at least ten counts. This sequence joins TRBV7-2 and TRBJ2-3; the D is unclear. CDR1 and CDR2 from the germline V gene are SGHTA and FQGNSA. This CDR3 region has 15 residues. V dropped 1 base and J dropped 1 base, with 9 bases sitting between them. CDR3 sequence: CASSLDITRTDTQYF. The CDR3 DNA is TGTGCCAGCAGCTTAGATATAACCCGCACAGATACGCAGTATTTT.

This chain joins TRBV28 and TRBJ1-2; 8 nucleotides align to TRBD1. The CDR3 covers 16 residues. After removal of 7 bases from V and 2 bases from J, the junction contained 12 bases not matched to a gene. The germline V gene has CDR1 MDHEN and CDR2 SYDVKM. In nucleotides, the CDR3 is TGTGCCAGCACCTTGCTGGCAGGGGGCGGAAACTATGGCTACACCTTC. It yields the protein CASTLLAGGGNYGYTF.

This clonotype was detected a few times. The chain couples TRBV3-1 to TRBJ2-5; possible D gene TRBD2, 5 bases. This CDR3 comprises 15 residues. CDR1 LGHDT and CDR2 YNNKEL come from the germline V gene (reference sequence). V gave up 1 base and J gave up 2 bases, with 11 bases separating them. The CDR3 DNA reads TGTGCCAGCAGCCAAGGAACCGGGATTCAAGAGACCCAGTACTTC. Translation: CASSQGTGIQETQYF.

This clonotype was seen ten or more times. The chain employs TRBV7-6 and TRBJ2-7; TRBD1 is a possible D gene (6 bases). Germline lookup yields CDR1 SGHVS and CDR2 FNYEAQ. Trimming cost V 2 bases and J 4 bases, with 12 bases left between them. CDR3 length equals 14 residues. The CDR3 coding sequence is TGTGCCAGCAGCTTACAGGGGTTGAGTTACGAGCAGTACTTC. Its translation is CASSLQGLSYEQYF.

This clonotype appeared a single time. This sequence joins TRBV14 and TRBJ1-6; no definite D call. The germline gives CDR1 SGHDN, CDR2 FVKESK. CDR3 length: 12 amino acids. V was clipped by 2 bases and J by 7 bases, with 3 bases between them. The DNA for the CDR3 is TGTGCCAGCAGCCAAAGAAATTCACCCCTCCACTTT. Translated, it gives CASSQRNSPLHF.

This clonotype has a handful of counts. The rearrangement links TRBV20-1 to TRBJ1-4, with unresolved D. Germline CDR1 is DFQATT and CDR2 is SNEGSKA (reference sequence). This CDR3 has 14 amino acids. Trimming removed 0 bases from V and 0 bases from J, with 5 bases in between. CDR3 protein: CSAREHSTNEKLFF. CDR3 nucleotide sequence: TGCAGTGCTAGAGAACACTCAACTAATGAAAAACTGTTTTTT.

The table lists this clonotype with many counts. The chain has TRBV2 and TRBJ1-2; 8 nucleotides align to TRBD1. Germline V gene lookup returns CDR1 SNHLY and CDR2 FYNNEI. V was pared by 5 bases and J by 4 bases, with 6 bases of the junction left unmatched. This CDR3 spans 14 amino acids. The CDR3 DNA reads TGTGCCAGCAGTCTACAGGGGGTGGGCTATGGCTACACCTTC. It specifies CASSLQGVGYGYTF. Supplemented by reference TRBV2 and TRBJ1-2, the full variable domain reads EPEVTQTPSHQVTQMGQEVILRCVPISNHLYFYWYRQILGQKVEFLVSFYNNEISEKSEIFDDQFSVERPDGSNFTLKIRSTKLEDSAMYFCASSLQGVGYGYTFGSGTRLTVV.

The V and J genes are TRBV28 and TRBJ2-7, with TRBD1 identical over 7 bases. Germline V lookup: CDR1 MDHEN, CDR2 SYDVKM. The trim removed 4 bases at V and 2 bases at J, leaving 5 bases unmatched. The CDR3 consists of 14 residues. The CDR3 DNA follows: TGTGCCAGCAGTTCAAGACAGGGAGCCTACGAGCAGTACTTC. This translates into CASSSRQGAYEQYF.

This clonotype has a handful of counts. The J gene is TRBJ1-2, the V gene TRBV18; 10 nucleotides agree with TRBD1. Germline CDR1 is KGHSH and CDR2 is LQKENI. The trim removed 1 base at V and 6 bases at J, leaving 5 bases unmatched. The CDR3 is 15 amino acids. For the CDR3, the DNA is TGTGCCAGCTCACCACAAGGACAGGGGGTGGATGGCTACACCTTC. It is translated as CASSPQGQGVDGYTF.

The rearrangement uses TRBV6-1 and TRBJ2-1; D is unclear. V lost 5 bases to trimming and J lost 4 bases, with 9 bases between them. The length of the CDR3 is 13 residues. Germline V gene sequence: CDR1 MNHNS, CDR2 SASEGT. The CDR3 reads CASSPEIYNEQFF. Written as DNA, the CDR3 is TGTGCCAGCAGTCCCGAGATTTACAATGAGCAGTTCTTC.

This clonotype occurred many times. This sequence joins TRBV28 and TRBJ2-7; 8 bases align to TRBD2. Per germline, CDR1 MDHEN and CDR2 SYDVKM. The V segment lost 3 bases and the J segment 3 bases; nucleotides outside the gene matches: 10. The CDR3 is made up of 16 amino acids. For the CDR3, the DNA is TGTGCCAGCAGTTTTTCCTTAGCGGGAACCATCTACGAGCAGTACTTC. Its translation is CASSFSLAGTIYEQYF. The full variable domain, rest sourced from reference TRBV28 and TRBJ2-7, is DVKVTQSSRYLVKRTGEKVFLECVQDMDHENMFWYRQDPGLGLRLIYFSYDVKMKEKGDIPEGYSVSREKKERFSLILESASTNQTSMYLCASSFSLAGTIYEQYFGPGTRLTVT.

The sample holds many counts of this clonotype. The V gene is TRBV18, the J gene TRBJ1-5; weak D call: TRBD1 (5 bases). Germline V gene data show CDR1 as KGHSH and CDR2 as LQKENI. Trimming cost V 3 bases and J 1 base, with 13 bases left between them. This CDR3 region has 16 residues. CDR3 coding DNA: TGTGCCAGCTCACCGGGCAGGGAGGGAAGCAATCAGCCCCAGCATTTT. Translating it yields CASSPGREGSNQPQHF.

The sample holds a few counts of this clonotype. The CDR3 sequence: CSASGERDQPQHF. The CDR3 DNA is TGCAGTGCCTCGGGGGAGAGGGATCAGCCCCAGCATTTT. The V gene is TRBV20-1, the J gene TRBJ1-5, with D perhaps matching TRBD1 (5 bases). Germline CDR1 and CDR2: DFQATT and SNEGSKA (reference sequence). CDR3 length: 13 amino acids. V lost 6 bases and J 5 bases, leaving 14 bases between the germline ends.

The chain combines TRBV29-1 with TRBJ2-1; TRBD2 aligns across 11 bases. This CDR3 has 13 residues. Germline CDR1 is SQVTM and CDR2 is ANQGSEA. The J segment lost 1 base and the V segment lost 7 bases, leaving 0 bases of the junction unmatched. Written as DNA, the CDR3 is TGCAGCGGACTAGCGGGGTCCTACAATGAGCAGTTCTTC. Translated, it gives CSGLAGSYNEQFF.

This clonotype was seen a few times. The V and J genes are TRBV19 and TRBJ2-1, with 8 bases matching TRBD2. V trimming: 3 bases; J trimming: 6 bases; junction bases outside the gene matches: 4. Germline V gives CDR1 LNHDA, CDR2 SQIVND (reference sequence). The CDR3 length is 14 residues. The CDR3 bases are TGTGCCAGTAGTATTATAGCGGGGTCCAATGAGCAGTTCTTC. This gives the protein CASSIIAGSNEQFF. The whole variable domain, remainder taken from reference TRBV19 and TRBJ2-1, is DGGITQSPKYLFRKEGQNVTLSCEQNLNHDAMYWYRQDPGQGLRLIYYSQIVNDFQKGDIAEGYSVSREKKESFPLTVTSAQKNPTAFYLCASSIIAGSNEQFFGPGTRLTVL.

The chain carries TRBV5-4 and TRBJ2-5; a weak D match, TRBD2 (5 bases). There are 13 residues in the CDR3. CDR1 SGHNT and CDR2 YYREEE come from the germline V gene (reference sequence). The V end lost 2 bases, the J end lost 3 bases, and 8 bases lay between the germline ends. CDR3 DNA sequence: TGTGCCAGCAGCTTTCCGGGAAAAGAGACCCAGTACTTC. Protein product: CASSFPGKETQYF.